This T cell receptor beta chain was captured in a study of blood T cell repertoires in COVID-19. Study in general: Researchers got acute and convalescent COVID-19 samples from the United States, Italy and Spain.

This CDR3 is 14 amino acids long. The V end lost 4 bases, the J end lost 8 bases, and 14 bases lay between the germline ends. The germline CDR1 and CDR2 sequences are MNHEY and SVGAGI. In the source study's methods: From reference gene primer amplification, estimates of nucleated cell counts were derived. TCRdb's copy holds only in-frame clones and misses some; the assay was immunoSEQ multiplex PCR. Clonal size and the V and J genes are those of that table, whereas D and trimming came from the DNA. Of approximately 100,000 clones listed, over 75% were seen once; the top ten hold around 4.5%. Sequenced: peripheral blood. V gene TRBV6-5 combines with J gene TRBJ2-2, with D perhaps TRBD1 (5 bases). The source of this sequence is a man between 60 and 75 years old with acute or convalescent COVID-19. CDR3 loop: CASSSLPQGGELFF. The CDR3 DNA sequence: TGTGCCAGCAGTTCCCTGCCCCAGGGAGGGGAGCTGTTTTTT.